Presented here are 20 T cell receptor beta chains from one specimen sequenced in a study of persistence of HIV-infected CD4 T cells. These TCRs' antigens remain unknown. Cells were stimulated with overlapping HIV-1 Gag 15-mer peptides. Sorted nonresponding memory CD4+ T cells were CD40L-negative, CD69-negative, CD45RO-high. Sequencing used immunoSEQ version 4 in survey mode. Sequenced by immunoSEQ multiplex PCR; TCRdb stores in-frame clones only, minus some. This sample carries about 60,000 clones, roughly 77% of them seen once, and the ten largest clones take more than 1.5%. The sequencing here drew on CD4+ T cells sorted from PBMCs after roughly 19-hour stimulation, taken from a patient who received antiretroviral therapy. The receptors here all came from an adult man with HIV who was CMV-seropositive.

In nucleotides, the CDR3 is TGTGCCAGCAGCTTTAGGCGGGGGATCTCCGGGGAGACCCAGTACTTC. This sequence encodes CASSFRRGISGETQYF. This rearrangement joins TRBV5-4 to TRBJ2-5; 7 nucleotides match TRBD2. Germline CDR1 reads SGHNT; CDR2 reads YYREEE (reference sequence). The J segment lost 5 bases and the V segment lost 2 bases, leaving 12 bases of the junction unmatched. This CDR3 contains 16 residues.

This clone was counted only a few times. The chain uses TRBV2 and TRBJ1-1, with a weak D call TRBD1 (6 bases). Trimming left V 10 bases short and J 1 base short, with 13 bases between. In germline, CDR1 is SNHLY, CDR2 FYNNEI. This CDR3 is 13 amino acids long. CDR3 amino acids: CATRWGQNTEAFF. CDR3 in DNA: TGTGCCACCAGATGGGGACAGAACACTGAAGCTTTCTTT.

This clone was counted once. The V gene is TRBV27, the J gene TRBJ2-1; D gene unclear. The germline CDR1 and CDR2 sequences are MNHEY and SMNVEV (reference sequence). Between the trimmed V and J ends, which lost 3 bases and 4 bases, there was a span of 7 bases. The CDR3 is 13 amino acids. The CDR3 coding sequence is TGTGCCAGCAGTTTGAGGAGTTACAATGAGCAGTTCTTC. It specifies CASSLRSYNEQFF.

The chain carries TRBV2 and TRBJ1-2; D perhaps matches TRBD1 (6 bases). The germline V and J ends were trimmed by 8 bases and 8 bases, with 15 bases remaining between them. CDR3 length: 12 residues. Germline loops: CDR1 SNHLY, CDR2 FYNNEI. The CDR3 loop reads CASQGGGWGYTF. DNA for the CDR3: TGTGCCAGCCAGGGAGGGGGTTGGGGCTACACCTTC.

CDR3 in amino acids: CASGSDRGNTEAFF. The CDR3, as DNA: TGTGCCAGTGGGTCGGACAGGGGTAACACTGAAGCTTTCTTT. J is TRBJ1-1 and V is TRBV2; 9 bases are a match to TRBD1. Losses at the gene ends were 9 bases for V and 2 bases for J; bases not matched to a gene: 7. Germline V lookup: CDR1 SNHLY, CDR2 FYNNEI. This CDR3 is 14 amino acids long.

The CDR3 nucleotides are TGTGCCAGCAGGGGGACAGGGGCGTTCGGCTACACCTTC. The encoded protein is CASRGTGAFGYTF. The chain carries TRBV2 and TRBJ1-2; 10 bases agree with TRBD1. V lost 6 bases and J lost 8; bases outside the gene matches: 6. This CDR3 has 13 amino acids. CDR1 and CDR2 (germline): SNHLY, FYNNEI.

CDR3 in amino acids: CASQTSGSDTQYF. The CDR3 DNA reads TGTGCCAGCCAAACTAGCGGGTCAGATACGCAGTATTTT. The genes are TRBV6-5 and TRBJ2-3, with 9 bases that match TRBD2. Germline V lookup: CDR1 MNHEY, CDR2 SVGAGI. The CDR3 contains 13 residues. J lost 4 bases, V lost 8 bases, and 4 bases had no gene match.

Note on this clone: Germline and junction disagree at one end, which may indicate a read error. The DNA for the CDR3 is TGTGCCAGCAGGTTGGACAGTTCCTCTGGAAACACCATATATTTT. It translates to CASRLDSSSGNTIYF. The chain is built from TRBV5-5 and TRBJ1-3, with a weak D call TRBD1 (6 bases). The CDR3 covers 15 residues. Germline assignment: CDR1 SGHKS and CDR2 YYEKEE (reference sequence).

This clone was recorded once. The V and J genes are TRBV5-1 and TRBJ1-4; 10 bases fit TRBD1. Germline V gives CDR1 SGHRS, CDR2 YFSETQ. The CDR3 runs 15 residues. Germline trimming cut 3 bases from V and 6 bases from J; bases unmatched to any gene: 5. The CDR3 nucleotides are TGCGCCAGCAGCTCTCGGGGGACAGGGGATGAAAAACTGTTTTTT. It translates to CASSSRGTGDEKLFF.

The chain links TRBV18 to TRBJ2-1; 7 bases are shared with TRBD2. In germline, CDR1 is KGHSH, CDR2 LQKENI. This CDR3 is built from 14 residues. V was clipped by 7 bases and J by 4 bases; unmatched bases: 7. The CDR3 DNA reads as TGTGCCAGCTGTCCGGGACTACAGTACAATGAGCAGTTCTTC. It specifies CASCPGLQYNEQFF.

The chain uses TRBV7-8 and TRBJ1-2; D perhaps matches TRBD1 (6 bases). Germline-derived CDR1 and CDR2 are SGHVS and FQNEAQ. The germline V and J ends were trimmed by 1 base and 3 bases, with 15 bases remaining between them. The CDR3 runs 16 residues. This CDR3 reads CASSLGFGGRDYGYTF. The CDR3 DNA reads TGTGCCAGCAGCTTAGGTTTTGGGGGGCGAGACTATGGCTACACCTTC.

CDR3 sequence: CASSPRERESSYNEQFF. DNA of the CDR3: TGTGCCAGCAGCCCTAGAGAGCGTGAGAGCTCCTACAATGAGCAGTTCTTC. The chain joins TRBV9 to TRBJ2-1, with D uncertain. Germline V lookup: CDR1 SGDLS, CDR2 YYNGEE. This CDR3 comprises 17 residues. Trimming removed 4 bases from V and 0 bases from J, with 17 bases in between.

This rearrangement joins TRBV6-5 to TRBJ1-1; D gene ambiguous. V lost 2 bases, J lost 1 base, and 5 bases lay in between. There are 13 residues in the CDR3. Germline V gives CDR1 MNHEY, CDR2 SVGAGI. The CDR3 sequence is CASSYGPNTEAFF. In nucleotides, the CDR3 is TGTGCCAGCAGTTACGGACCGAACACTGAAGCTTTCTTT.

Only one count was recorded for this clone. The V and J genes are TRBV3-1 (or the pseudogene TRBV3-2) and TRBJ1-1, with 10 bases that match TRBD1. V lost 6 bases, J lost 6 bases, and 7 bases stayed unmatched. CDR1 is LGHDT, CDR2 YNNKEL, per germline (reference sequence). The CDR3 totals 14 residues. This CDR3 is CASRETGGGSEAFF. The CDR3 DNA is TGTGCCAGCAGGGAGACAGGGGGCGGCTCTGAAGCTTTCTTT.

V gene TRBV9 combines with J gene TRBJ1-4, with no clear D. Germline assignment: CDR1 SGDLS and CDR2 YYNGEE. The CDR3 extends over 14 amino acids. Trimming shortened V by 0 bases and J by 4 bases, and 7 bases separated the two germline ends. The CDR3 nucleotides read TGTGCCAGCAGCGTAGGCCGGATTAATGAAAAACTGTTTTTT. This gives the protein CASSVGRINEKLFF. The full variable domain, completed using reference TRBV9 and TRBJ1-4, is DSGVTQTPKHLITATGQRVTLRCSPRSGDLSVYWYQQSLDQGLQFLIQYYNGEERAKGNILERFSAQQFPDLHSELNLSSLELGDSALYFCASSVGRINEKLFFGSGTQLSVL.

The rearrangement uses TRBV21-1 and TRBJ2-3; TRBD2, the table's D call, was not compared with the DNA. TRBV21-1 is recorded as a pseudogene. This CDR3 has 18 residues. The CDR3 DNA follows: TGTGCCAGCAGCAACACGCGGAGGGCGGGGGGGATCACAGATACGCAGTATTTT. Protein: CASSNTRRAGGITDTQYF.

The genes are TRBV19 and TRBJ1-1; possibly TRBD1 for D (5 bases). Germline values: CDR1 LNHDA, CDR2 SQIVND (reference sequence). This CDR3 region has 13 residues. Trimming removed 5 bases at V and 1 base at J, with 8 bases between. CDR3 region: CASSDRPNTEAFF. CDR3 coding DNA: TGTGCCAGTAGTGACAGACCGAACACTGAAGCTTTCTTT.

CDR3 sequence: CASSVAPGQSYEQYF. The CDR3 DNA is TGTGCCAGCAGTGTCGCCCCGGGACAGTCCTACGAGCAGTACTTC. The genes are TRBV27 and TRBJ2-7; TRBD1 matches 7 bases. J lost 1 base, V lost 5 bases, and 8 bases had no gene match. Germline assignment: CDR1 MNHEY and CDR2 SMNVEV (reference sequence). The CDR3 extends over 15 amino acids.

In this sample, this clone turned up a few times. The chain employs TRBV10-3 and TRBJ2-2; D uncertain. V was trimmed by 2 bases and J by 2 bases, leaving 3 bases between them. The germline V gene encodes CDR1 ENHRY and CDR2 SYGVKD. This CDR3 is 13 amino acids long. In DNA, the CDR3 is TGTGCCATCAGTGAGGGAAACACCGGGGAGCTGTTTTTT. Amino acids: CAISEGNTGELFF.

Of note for this clone: Different DNA sequences within this sample yield the same CDR3. The chain couples TRBV19 to TRBJ1-5, with D tentatively TRBD1 (6 bases). In germline, CDR1 is LNHDA, CDR2 SQIVND (reference sequence). This CDR3 is 12 amino acids long. V lost 6 bases to trimming and J lost 4 bases, with 7 bases between them. The DNA for the CDR3 is TGTGCCAGTAGGGACAGTAATCAGCCCCAGCATTTT. Protein product: CASRDSNQPQHF.